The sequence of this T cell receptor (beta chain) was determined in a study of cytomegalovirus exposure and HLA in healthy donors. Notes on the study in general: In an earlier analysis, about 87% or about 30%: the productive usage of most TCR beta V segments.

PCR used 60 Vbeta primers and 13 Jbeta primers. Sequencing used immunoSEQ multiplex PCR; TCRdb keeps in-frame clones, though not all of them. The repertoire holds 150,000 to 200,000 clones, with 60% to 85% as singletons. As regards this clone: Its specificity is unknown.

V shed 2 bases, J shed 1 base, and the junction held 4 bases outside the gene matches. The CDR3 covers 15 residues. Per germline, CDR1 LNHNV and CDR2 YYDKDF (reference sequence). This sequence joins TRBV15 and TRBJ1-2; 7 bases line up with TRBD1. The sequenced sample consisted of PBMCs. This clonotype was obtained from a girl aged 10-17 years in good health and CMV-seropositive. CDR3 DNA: TGTGCCACCAGCAGACGGGACAGCATTAACTATGGCTACACCTTC. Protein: CATSRRDSINYGYTF. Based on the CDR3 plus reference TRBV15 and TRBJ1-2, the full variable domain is DAMVIQNPRYQVTQFGKPVTLSCSQTLNHNVMYWYQQKSSQAPKLLFHYYDKDFNNEADTPDNFQSRRPNTSFCFLDIRSPGLGDTAMYLCATSRRDSINYGYTFGSGTRLTVV.